Included here is one TCR beta chain sequence, with context. Which antigen it targets is not known. It has no much larger one-base neighbor in the sample; base qualities were not kept. These data are taken from a study of cytomegalovirus exposure and HLA in healthy donors (dated by TCRdb to about 2017). Concerning the study at large: An earlier analysis of some 550 of the donors reported roughly 300 Gb of sequence data and roughly 100 million unique TCR beta sequences from about 180 million T cells. All discovery cohort repertoires had been generated using a single sequencing platform. The T cell repertoires of 700 or so subjects were profiled by immunosequencing and related to cytomegalovirus serostatus. On average, approximately 250,000 unique TCR beta nucleotide sequences were sequenced per donor among about 400 genotyped donors of the cohort, with roughly 18% of those sequences being non-productive. The study combined high-throughput TCR immunosequencing, statistical association of individual TCRs with disease status, and machine learning to predict cytomegalovirus infection status. Because of strong linkage in the cohort, roughly five DR-DQ haplotypes were treated as single units for association and clustering. To study patterns of TCR occurrence, a later analysis re-analyzed previously published TCR beta repertoires from around 700 donors and added high-resolution HLA genotyping. Roughly 300 gigabases of sequencing data and tens of millions of unique TCR sequences were included in an early release covering several hundred HLA-typed donors. Both class I and class II loci were covered by HLA typing, at four-digit resolution. Donor age, sex, ethnicity and CMV serostatus were compiled together with the repertoire data. Genome-wide SNP genotypes for about 65% of the roughly 670 donors were used in a later genetic analysis, which treated that subset as a discovery cohort. The study aimed to test whether signatures of past pathogen exposure could be identified by cataloging public T cell receptors. The number of typed donors differed by locus: about 629-630 for A, B, C, DRB1 and DQB1; 500 to 550 for DQA1; around 610 for DPA1; and 450 to 480 for DPB1. Rather than using new phenotypic data, the later analysis identified candidate immune exposures from TCR beta sequences and from how often those sequences occurred across donors. In addition to the first cohort of approximately 650 subjects, a separate validation cohort of 130 or so different subjects was used. Of the approximately 400 genotyped donors, approximately 83% fell in the genetic ancestry cluster associated with self-reported Caucasian donors. An earlier analysis of roughly 600 of the donors used high-throughput TCR beta sequencing to judge whether each TCR beta V gene segment behaved as functional or pseudogenic. Here is what the overall study found, with its caveats: For the cohort, immune exposure information was limited to CMV serostatus. In an earlier analysis of some 500 of the donors, most TCR beta V segments appeared in productive rearrangements about 90% or about 30% of the time, broadly matching IMGT annotations. In a later analysis, TCR association rates were found to vary across HLA loci, with the most associated TCRs seen for DRB1 alleles and the fewest for HLA-C alleles. When HLA alleles, especially DR and DQ, strongly co-occurred, attributing TCR associations to individual alleles was difficult. A later analysis associated 15,000 to 20,000 TCR beta sequences with specific HLA alleles at a false discovery rate of 0.05. In a later genetic analysis, a missense DCLRE1C variant was associated with V-gene and J-gene trimming of TCR beta chains, and the association was replicated in an independent cohort. Linkage disequilibrium might explain the correlated functional status among segregating V segments, but an unknown experimental factor could not be ruled out. Some IMGT-functional V segments, including TRBV6-2 and TRBV6-3, could not be distinguished by the 87-base-pair reads and were therefore excluded. The earlier analysis of 587 of the donors excluded roughly 17 rarely observed V segments, including chromosome 9 orphons, because counts were too low. Across donors, most TCR sequences were observed very rarely, whereas some public TCRs were present in many individuals. A few of the identified cytomegalovirus-associated TCR beta chains were confirmed in vitro to be specific for cytomegalovirus antigens. According to a later genetic analysis, donors in an Asian-associated ancestry cluster had fewer N-insertions in productive TCRs than the approximately 650-donor mean. The authors suggested that the approach could potentially be generalized to other disease states and immunological phenotypes. The classifier was reported to diagnose cytomegalovirus status with high specificity and sensitivity in both the original and validation cohorts. A group of highly shared sequence variants was considered likely to be a technical artifact of the sequencing pipeline. Several of the top co-occurrence clusters appeared to be linked to parvovirus B19, influenza, CMV and Epstein-Barr virus, according to a later analysis. The cohort was sequenced for TCR beta chains only, and without alpha or paired-chain data the features that could be detected were limited. According to a later analysis, most CMV-associated TCR beta chains appeared to be HLA-restricted, and the HLA associations seemed to be driven largely by CMV exposure. The presence/absence analyses assumed that sequencing depth was roughly uniform across donors, and that assumption may not be true. A further reported finding was that TCR beta sequences accurately predicted the HLA-A and HLA-B alleles for most subjects in the first cohort. The study listed 150 to 200 TCR beta chains as associated with cytomegalovirus. Because some donors lacked HLA typing at each locus, the association tests relied only on the typed subset. A later analysis found that HLA-associated TCR beta chains were more clonally expanded and had lower generation probabilities than equally common non-associated chains.

The cohort comprised hundreds of healthy bone marrow donors. Cohort members were all nominally healthy when sampled, although unrecorded immune exposures were likely present. The donor was CMV seronegative and was included in the group of over 300 seronegative cohort members. A peripheral blood sample was provided by each donor, and peripheral blood mononuclear cells were used for TCR beta sequencing. Genomic DNA extraction from the blood cell samples was performed with the Qiagen DNeasy Blood Extraction Kit. V has 6 bases trimmed and J has 0 bases trimmed; junction bases matching no gene number 6. Including cysteine and phenylalanine, the CDR3 has 15 amino acids. Here the CDR3 DNA is all that survives: 45 bases in frame from base 1. CDR1 and CDR2, looked up from the germline V gene, are SNHLY and FYNNEI. The library was prepared using the immunoSEQ multiplex PCR assay. For the multiplex PCR, a mixture combining 60 forward primers for TCR Vbeta segments and 13 reverse primers for TCR Jbeta segments was used. Amplification of the CDR3 region of rearranged TCR beta genes was performed with a multiplex PCR assay on genomic DNA. The Illumina HiSeq System was used to sequence the amplified TCR beta libraries as 87-base-pair reads. As for the authors' bioinformatics: A later analysis counted some 80 million unique TCR beta chains across the 666 repertoires, and some 11 million of these chains were shared by at least two donors. To remove PCR and sequencing errors, raw reads were error-corrected and collapsed into unique sequences using a nearest-neighbor algorithm that merged closely related sequences. CDR3 sequences were aligned to IMGT reference sequences to assign V, D and J gene segments. For a sequence to be retained, a match of at least six nucleotides to both a V gene segment and a J gene segment was required. A rearrangement was called productive if the CDR3 had no stop codons and remained in frame with V and J, and every other rearrangement was called non-productive. Following IMGT convention, CDR3 was defined as the stretch from the second conserved V-encoded cysteine to the conserved J-encoded phenylalanine. Sequences without an unambiguous match to a single V gene segment were excluded from the earlier analysis of 500 to 700 of the donors. In an earlier analysis of about 590 of the donors, a V segment was called functional when productive rearrangements were above 56.7%, and segregating when the standard deviation between donors exceeded 5%. A statistical classification framework was developed to diagnose cytomegalovirus status using the catalog of TCR beta chain sequences. V and J gene assignment, in a later analysis, came from comparing TCR nucleotide sequences with IMGT/GENE-DB human TR gene sequences. Using the TCRdist pipeline, a later analysis assigned CDR3 sequences along with most-parsimonious VDJ recombination scenarios. In a later analysis, each TCR beta chain was defined by its CDR3 amino acid sequence together with its V-gene family, and reads without a unique V-gene family were excluded. To address suspected cross-contamination and a sequencing artifact, a later analysis removed around 600 highly shared, low-generation-probability nucleotide sequences. A later analysis calculated a clonal expansion index for each public chain from normalized within-repertoire ranks of inferred template counts. In a later analysis, generation probabilities were computed with a VDJ recombination model fitted to out-of-frame rearrangements, and the resulting probabilities were checked against IGoR. Hypergeometric tests were used in a later analysis to score TCR-TCR, TCR-HLA and TCR-CMV co-occurrence, with a repertoire-size bias correction applied to the TCR pairs. In a later analysis, false discovery rates were estimated by permuting HLA or CMV assignments 20 times. In a later analysis, co-occurring TCRs were grouped with DBSCAN, and TCRdist sequence similarity was added when clustering was performed within HLA-allele-positive subsets. Co-occurrence clustering excluded repertoires with fewer than 30,000 or more than 120,000 public chains, plus five with anomalous nucleotide sharing. TCRdb re-hosts the immuneACCESS table, in-frame sequences only. Its copies lack some clones; in the studies checked, an unresolved V gene accounts for under half of them, and the cause for the rest is not known. That table supplies the V and J calls and clone size; D and trimming were determined from the DNA. The sample yields some 120,000 clones; around 75% were counted once. Roughly 3.1% of the sample comes from the top ten.

This receptor chain uses TRBV2 and TRBJ1-1, and 8 junction bases match TRBD1. Sequenced material: PBMCs. The receptor's source is a man aged 30 to 45 in good health and CMV-seronegative. In nucleotides, the sequence is TGTGCCAGCAGCCGGACAGGGCCTATGAACACTGAAGCTTTCTTT. It specifies CASSRTGPMNTEAFF.